This T cell receptor beta chain emerged from a study of T-cell reconstitution after alpha-beta-depleted transplantation in children. The germline CDR1 and CDR2 sequences are MNHEY and SVGEGT. The length of the CDR3 is 12 residues. V lost 1 base to trimming and J lost 6 bases, with 7 bases between them. General observations from the study: As was reported, about two months after transplant, alpha-beta T cells came from several hundred expanded graft clones. One year post-transplant, T-cell counts and diversity were largely derived from T cells produced anew. Elevated TCRbeta diversity at day 60 was traced, in some patients, to surviving recipient T cells and thymic progenitors.

A library of TCRbeta sequences, prepared with unique molecular identifiers, was generated. TCRdb reprocessed the PCR reads via MiXCR and lists one record per CDR3 protein. The table lists roughly 120,000 distinct CDR3 sequences, around a tenth of them singletons. As for this clonotype: What it binds is not known.

This TCR was sampled from a boy between 2 and 10 years old with acute lymphoblastic leukemia, due to receive a stem cell transplant. The rearrangement uses TRBV6-2 or TRBV6-3 and TRBJ2-7; D gene unclear. The starting material was PBMCs, obtained before TCRalphabeta/CD19-depleted stem cell transplant. DNA of the CDR3: TGTGCCAGCAGTTACTACGCTGCCGAGCAGTACTTC. Translation gives CASSYYAAEQYF.